Included here is one TCR beta chain sequence, with context. No cognate antigen has been identified for it. It has no much larger one-base neighbor in the sample; base qualities were not kept. TCR beta CDR3 regions were amplified from genomic DNA with the immunoSEQ assay, a bias-controlled multiplex PCR using V- and J-specific primers. In a second PCR step, the CDR3 amplicons were tagged with a proprietary barcode plus Illumina adapter sequences. An Illumina MiSeq instrument was used for sequencing of the CDR3 libraries. Turning to the authors' computational methods: Export and quality control were done with immunoSEQ Analyzer 3.0, while downstream analyses used R Bioconductor and Immunarch. Only productive rearrangements in the normalized downsampled data set were used to calculate repertoire metrics. In the normalized cohort, clonotypes with more than 5 templates were defined as pathologically expanded. The Inverse Simpson Index was used to measure repertoire diversity. CMV-specificity analyses were carried out on the non-normalized data set to capture all clonotypes. TCRdb re-hosts the immuneACCESS table, in-frame sequences only. Its copies lack some clones; in the studies checked, an unresolved V gene accounts for under half of them, and the cause for the rest is not known. Clonal size and the V and J genes are those of that table, whereas D and trimming came from the DNA. This sample comprises 65,000 to 75,000 clones, around 94% of them detected only once. The ten largest account for about 1.5% of the sample.

For TCR beta sequencing, blood samples came from the related transplant donors. Nuclei Lysis Solution was used to extract genomic DNA from fresh or cryopreserved unfractionated peripheral blood mononuclear cells. The CDR3 starts with the cysteine, ends with the phenylalanine, and has 19 residues. Only the CDR3 DNA stays, 57 bases, in frame from base 1. At the junction V is shortened by 7 bases and J by 1 base; bases outside the gene matches: 18. CDR1 and CDR2 were assigned from the germline V gene (reference sequence) as LNHDA and SQIVND. The sample is drawn from a study of T cell clonotyping in hematopoietic cell transplantation (dated by TCRdb to the early 2020s). For context, the study as a whole: In the study, around 130 blood samples were gathered from roughly 40 consecutive transplant recipients and their related donors. Recruitment of patients was conducted between 2015 and 2017, and follow-up was continued until late 2020 or death.

General conclusions and limits of the study: Donor and pretransplant recipient Inverse Simpson Index values predicted broader posttransplant TCR repertoire diversity. Only a small fraction of recipient repertoires overlapped donor repertoires, with over 95% appearing de novo at the given depth. A decrease in recipient TCR diversity was observed after transplant, and a progressive increase in pathologically expanded clonotypes was seen from day 30 to day 180. The sample size was limited, and CD4 and CD8 repertoire contributions could not be separated because cells were not sorted.

The source is a man aged 50 to 60 in good health. Some clones in this sample may be carry-over from other donors' samples. Sample: peripheral blood mononuclear cells. The chain uses TRBV19 and TRBJ2-3; the central 9 bases match TRBD2. CDR3 loop: CASKGQLDIAGERTDTQYF. The DNA is as follows: TGTGCCAGTAAGGGCCAGTTGGATATAGCGGGAGAGCGCACAGATACGCAGTATTTT.